This TCR beta chain was sequenced for a study of response to subunit inactivated influenza vaccine. Each CDR3 protein gets one entry after TCRdb re-called the RT-PCR reads with MiXCR. This sample yields more than 400,000 distinct CDR3 sequences, of which roughly 7.9% are seen a single time; around 14% belongs to the top ten. This clonotype was seen more than once but under ten times. CDR3 length equals 16 residues. In germline, CDR1 is SEHNR, CDR2 FQNEAQ (reference sequence). Trimming removed 5 bases from V and 2 bases from J; junction bases left unmatched: 12. The TCR sequence derives from a man between 50 and 75 years old who received an inactivated influenza vaccine. The source material was PBMCs from blood, sampled around 2 years after vaccination. The rearrangement joins TRBV7-9 to TRBJ2-7; 7 positions match TRBD1. The CDR3 here is CASSAPAGTETYEQYF. CDR3 in DNA: TGTGCCAGCAGCGCACCGGCCGGGACAGAGACCTACGAGCAGTACTTC.